What follows are 19 T cell receptor beta chains derived from one specimen sequenced in a study of shared clonotypes between healthy human individuals. The naive CD8 population came from CD45RO-negative cells selected for CCR7, without terminally differentiated effector memory CD45RA+ cells. Here immunoSEQ multiplex PCR was the method, and the copy in TCRdb shows in-frame clones only, minus some. The sample lists around 1,900,000 clones; approximately 92% were seen once. The sequenced sample was naive CD8+ T cells from PBMCs. The receptors derive from a man in his late teens or twenties in good health. Some clones in this sample may be carry-over from other donors' samples.

CDR3 region: CATSRDPSVAYEQYF. Here the CDR3 DNA reads TGTGCCACCAGCAGAGATCCTAGCGTGGCCTACGAGCAGTACTTC. J is TRBJ2-7 and V is TRBV15, with a possible D match to TRBD2 (6 bases). The CDR3 sequence is 15 residues long. The germline V gene encodes CDR1 LNHNV and CDR2 YYDKDF (reference sequence). Trimming cost V 0 bases and J 2 bases, with 11 bases left between them.

V and J are TRBV28 and TRBJ2-7, with D uncertain. V was trimmed by 8 bases and J by 6 bases, leaving 20 bases between them. The V gene's germline CDR1 is MDHEN and CDR2 SYDVKM. This CDR3 region has 14 residues. This CDR3 reads CASCGLPDTREQYF. CDR3 bases: TGTGCCAGCTGCGGATTGCCCGACACGCGCGAGCAGTACTTC.

This chain links TRBV27 with TRBJ1-1; no clear D. Germline V gene data show CDR1 as MNHEY and CDR2 as SMNVEV (reference sequence). V lost 7 bases to trimming and J lost 7 bases, with 16 bases between them. The CDR3 contains 13 residues. CDR3: CASNLIPGSEAFF. CDR3 sequence (DNA): TGTGCCAGCAACCTGATACCGGGAAGTGAAGCTTTCTTT.

V is TRBV4-1 and J is TRBJ2-7; 10 bases agree with TRBD1. CDR3 length: 15 residues. The trim removed 5 bases at V and 5 bases at J, leaving 9 bases unmatched. CDR1 MGHRA and CDR2 YSYEKL come from the germline V gene. The CDR3 region is CASSSVGDRGHEQYF. CDR3 nucleotides: TGCGCCAGCAGCTCGGTCGGGGACAGGGGCCACGAGCAGTACTTC.

The chain's CDR3 is CASSFLYQETQYF. The CDR3 DNA reads as TGTGCCAGCAGCTTTTTGTACCAAGAGACCCAGTACTTC. This rearrangement joins TRBV11-3 to TRBJ2-5, with D unclear. V lost 3 bases and J lost 0, with 5 bases in between. The CDR3 sequence is 13 residues long. Germline-derived CDR1 and CDR2 are SGHNT and YENEEA.

This clone was recorded once. The chain employs TRBV10-3 and TRBJ2-5; possibly TRBD2 for D (7 bases). In germline, CDR1 is ENHRY, CDR2 SYGVKD. CDR3 length: 17 amino acids. Trimming took 4 bases from V and 1 from J, leaving 19 bases between them. The CDR3 is CAISVRGEPGGQETQYF. The CDR3 DNA reads as TGTGCCATCAGTGTCAGGGGAGAGCCGGGGGGCCAAGAGACCCAGTACTTC.

The CDR3 coding sequence is TGTGCCAGCAGCTATAACCGGGACAGGGGTAATGGCTACACCTTC. As protein: CASSYNRDRGNGYTF. This chain links TRBV9 with TRBJ1-2, with 10 bases aligning to TRBD1. Germline V gives CDR1 SGDLS, CDR2 YYNGEE. CDR3 length: 15 residues. The trim removed 4 bases at V and 6 bases at J, leaving 9 bases unmatched.

This chain uses TRBV19 with TRBJ2-5; 10 nucleotides agree with TRBD2. CDR3 size: 17 residues. V shed 8 bases and J 1 base; nucleotides not matched to a gene: 13. The germline CDR1 and CDR2 sequences are LNHDA and SQIVND (reference sequence). The CDR3 loop is CASASSGRITPQETQYF. CDR3 bases: TGTGCCAGTGCCTCTAGCGGGAGAATTACCCCCCAAGAGACCCAGTACTTC.

V gene TRBV7-9 combines with J gene TRBJ1-1; no clear D gene. Germline CDR1 SEHNR, CDR2 FQNEAQ (reference sequence). V gave up 0 bases and J gave up 1 base, with 9 bases separating them. The length of the CDR3 is 15 residues. CDR3 region: CASSLAWEKNTEAFF. CDR3 coding DNA: TGTGCCAGCAGCTTAGCGTGGGAAAAGAACACTGAAGCTTTCTTT.

In its sample, this clone was seen once. This chain connects TRBV19 to TRBJ1-4; no definite D call. V was pared by 5 bases and J by 5 bases, with 9 bases between. The CDR3 runs to 13 residues. Germline assignment: CDR1 LNHDA and CDR2 SQIVND (reference sequence). The CDR3 DNA reads as TGTGCCAGTAGTTTTAGGGTGAATGAAAAACTGTTTTTT. As protein: CASSFRVNEKLFF. Full variable domain (remainder filled in from reference TRBV19 and TRBJ1-4): DGGITQSPKYLFRKEGQNVTLSCEQNLNHDAMYWYRQDPGQGLRLIYYSQIVNDFQKGDIAEGYSVSREKKESFPLTVTSAQKNPTAFYLCASSFRVNEKLFFGSGTQLSVL.

The chain uses TRBV19 and TRBJ2-3; 7 positions match TRBD2. Germline-derived CDR1 and CDR2 are LNHDA and SQIVND (reference sequence). The V and J ends lost 3 bases and 6 bases, in that order; junction bases with no gene match: 9. The CDR3 is 15 amino acids. CDR3: CASSILTSVGDTQYF. CDR3 sequence (DNA): TGTGCCAGTAGTATTTTAACTAGCGTAGGCGATACGCAGTATTTT.

Turning to this clone: Different DNA sequences within this sample yield the same CDR3. This sequence joins TRBV27 and TRBJ2-7, with D unresolved. V lost 5 bases, J lost 0 bases, and 11 bases lay in between. From germline, CDR1 is MNHEY and CDR2 SMNVEV (reference sequence). This CDR3 comprises 14 residues. As DNA, the CDR3 is TGTGCCAGCAGTGCTGGACGGAGCTCCTACGAGCAGTACTTC. Its protein is CASSAGRSSYEQYF.

The chain links TRBV5-1 to TRBJ2-5; 7 nucleotides align to TRBD2. CDR1 and CDR2 (germline): SGHRS, YFSETQ. The trim removed 4 bases at V and 5 bases at J, leaving 14 bases unmatched. CDR3 size: 16 residues. CDR3 amino acids: CASSPLEGLDRETQYF. The CDR3 coding sequence is TGCGCCAGCAGCCCCCTGGAAGGACTAGATCGGGAGACCCAGTACTTC.

The chain uses TRBV23-1 and TRBJ1-5; D is undetermined. TRBV23-1 is marked as an open reading frame, function uncertain. The V end lost 4 bases, the J end lost 0 bases, and 16 bases lay between the germline ends. The CDR3 covers 17 residues. Here the CDR3 DNA reads TGCGCCAGCAGTCCTCCGGGCAAGGAAATTAGCAATCAGCCCCAGCATTTT. Translated: CASSPPGKEISNQPQHF.

The chain recombines TRBV19 with TRBJ1-4, with D tentatively TRBD1 (6 bases). The germline V gene encodes CDR1 LNHDA and CDR2 SQIVND (reference sequence). The length of the CDR3 is 18 residues. The ends were cut back, 2 bases at V and 0 bases at J, with 16 bases in the middle. The DNA for the CDR3 is TGTGCCAGTAGTATAAGCTTGGACAGCCTTGCAACTAATGAAAAACTGTTTTTT. Translating it yields CASSISLDSLATNEKLFF.

The rearrangement uses TRBV5-6 and TRBJ1-4; D ambiguous. The CDR3 consists of 14 residues. Germline V gives CDR1 SGHDT, CDR2 YYEEEE. V shed 2 bases and J shed 7 bases, with 12 bases lying between them. In nucleotides, the CDR3 is TGTGCCAGCAGCTTTCTCCCGGGTTCTGAAAAACTGTTTTTT. Its translation is CASSFLPGSEKLFF.

The rearrangement joins TRBV10-2 to TRBJ2-7, with 9 bases identical to TRBD2. V was clipped by 0 bases and J by 7 bases; unmatched bases: 7. The CDR3 totals 15 residues. Germline CDR1 reads WSHSY; CDR2 reads SAAADI. The CDR3 protein is CASSESTGLAGEQYF. CDR3 DNA: TGCGCCAGCAGTGAGTCGACAGGGCTAGCGGGGGAGCAGTACTTC.

J is TRBJ1-6 and V is TRBV4-2; D is unresolved. The CDR3 length is 13 residues. Germline V gene lookup returns CDR1 LGHNA and CDR2 YNFKEQ. V was trimmed by 0 bases and J by 8 bases, leaving 5 bases between them. In nucleotides, the CDR3 is TGTGCCAGCAGCCAAGAATCTCATTCACCCCTCCACTTT. Encoded protein: CASSQESHSPLHF.

V is TRBV7-9 and J is TRBJ1-2; D is uncertain. CDR3 length: 13 amino acids. Germline V gene lookup returns CDR1 SEHNR and CDR2 FQNEAQ (reference sequence). The V gene lost 1 base and the J gene lost 5 bases, with 8 bases spanning the gap. The CDR3 spells CASSLDVWYGYTF. The CDR3 DNA reads TGTGCCAGCAGCTTAGATGTTTGGTATGGCTACACCTTC.